A single sample gave rise to the 2 T cell receptor beta chains below, sequenced in a study of blood T cells in healthy people across ages (dated by TCRdb to about 2015). To prepare the library, 5' RACE was applied. Sequenced using an Illumina HiSeq 2500. A second PCR of roughly 7 to 11 cycles was performed with a sample-barcoded 5' primer and a J-beta primer mix. The raw public reads went through TCRdb reprocessing: fastp at Q25, MiXCR clone calling, in-frame beta chains kept. All rows with the same CDR3 protein become a single entry with the most common DNA and genes. Across this sample there are some 760,000 distinct CDR3 sequences, with around 25% seen only once. The biggest ten clones account for 9.4% of the sample. The same sample was also studied in work on T cells of mothers and their children.

What was sequenced was blood. The receptor set was obtained from a boy aged 10-17 years in good health.

V is TRBV7-9 and J is TRBJ2-7; no definite D call. The CDR3 has 15 amino acids. In germline, CDR1 is SEHNR, CDR2 FQNEAQ (reference sequence). The germline V and J ends were trimmed by 6 bases and 1 base, with 16 bases remaining between them. CDR3 nucleotide sequence: TGTGCCAGCAGTTTCCCGACTGCGAATTCCTACGAGCAGTACTTC. Residues: CASSFPTANSYEQYF.

This clonotype was counted between two and nine times. The V and J genes are TRBV29-1 and TRBJ2-5, with unresolved D. Trimming shortened V by 2 bases and J by 5 bases, and 18 bases separated the two germline ends. CDR1 and CDR2 (germline): SQVTM, ANQGSEA. The CDR3 contains 15 residues. CDR3 loop: CSVELGKNKRETQYF. CDR3 DNA: TGCAGCGTTGAACTGGGAAAGAATAAAAGGGAGACCCAGTACTTC.